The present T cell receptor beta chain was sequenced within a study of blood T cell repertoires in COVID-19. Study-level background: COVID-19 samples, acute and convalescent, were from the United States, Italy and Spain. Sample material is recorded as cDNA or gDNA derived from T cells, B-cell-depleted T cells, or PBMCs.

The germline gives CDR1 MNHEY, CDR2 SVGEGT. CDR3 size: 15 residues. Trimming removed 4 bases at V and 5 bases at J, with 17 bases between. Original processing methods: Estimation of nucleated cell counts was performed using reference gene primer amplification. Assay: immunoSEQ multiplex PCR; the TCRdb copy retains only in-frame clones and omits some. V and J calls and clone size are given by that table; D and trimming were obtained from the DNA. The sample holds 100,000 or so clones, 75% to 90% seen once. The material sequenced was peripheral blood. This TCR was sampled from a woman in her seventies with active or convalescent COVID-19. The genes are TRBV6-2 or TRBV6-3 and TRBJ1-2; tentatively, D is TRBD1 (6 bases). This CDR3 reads CASSSFWGQVYGYTF. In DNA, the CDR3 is TGTGCCAGCAGTTCCTTTTGGGGGCAGGTTTATGGCTACACCTTC.